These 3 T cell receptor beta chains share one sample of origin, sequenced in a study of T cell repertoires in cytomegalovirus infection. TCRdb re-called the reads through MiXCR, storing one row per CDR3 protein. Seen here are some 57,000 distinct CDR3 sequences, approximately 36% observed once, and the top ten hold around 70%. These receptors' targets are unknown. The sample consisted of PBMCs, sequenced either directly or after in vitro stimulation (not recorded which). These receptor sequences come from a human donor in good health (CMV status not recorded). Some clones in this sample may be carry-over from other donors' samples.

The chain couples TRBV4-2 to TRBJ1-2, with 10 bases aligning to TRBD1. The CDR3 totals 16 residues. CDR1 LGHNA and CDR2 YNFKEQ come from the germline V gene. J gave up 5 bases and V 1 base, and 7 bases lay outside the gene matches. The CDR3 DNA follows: TGTGCCAGCAGCCAAGGGGTAAGGACAGGGGGTTATGGCTACACCTTC. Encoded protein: CASSQGVRTGGYGYTF.

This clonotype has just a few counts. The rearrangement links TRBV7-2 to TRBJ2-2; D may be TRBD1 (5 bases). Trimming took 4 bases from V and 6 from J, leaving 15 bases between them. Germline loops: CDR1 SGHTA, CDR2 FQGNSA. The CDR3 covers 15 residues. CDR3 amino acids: CASSYKVKGAGELFF. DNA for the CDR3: TGTGCCAGCAGCTATAAGGTCAAAGGGGCCGGGGAGCTGTTTTTT.

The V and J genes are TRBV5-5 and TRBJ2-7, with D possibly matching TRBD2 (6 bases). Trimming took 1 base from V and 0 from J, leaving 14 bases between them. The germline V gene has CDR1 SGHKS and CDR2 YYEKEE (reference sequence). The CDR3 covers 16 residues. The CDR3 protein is CASSLRSGYLSYEQYF. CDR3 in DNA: TGTGCCAGCAGCTTGAGGAGCGGGTACCTCTCCTACGAGCAGTACTTC. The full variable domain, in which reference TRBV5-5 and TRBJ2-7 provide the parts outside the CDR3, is DAGVTQSPTHLIKTRGQQVTLRCSPISGHKSVSWYQQVLGQGPQFIFQYYEKEERGRGNFPDRFSARQFPNYSSELNVNALLLGDSALYLCASSLRSGYLSYEQYFGPGTRLTVT.